These T cell receptor beta chains were read from a single sample in a study of T cell changes during pregnancy in multiple sclerosis. Repertoires were generated with immunoSEQ multiplex PCR, while TCRdb's copy carries only in-frame clones and drops some. The sample consists of about 23,000 clones, approximately 81% of them appearing once. The material was CD8+ T cells from peripheral blood mononuclear cells, obtained before pregnancy. The receptors were sampled from a female donor with multiple sclerosis, enrolled in a pregnancy study. Both conserved end residues are part of each CDR3. Each record gives: D gene, clone size, V gene, J gene, CDR3 protein, CDR3 DNA. A D gene is named only where the DNA matches it firmly. Clone size is given for some rows only: seen once, a few or many times, or a class if the clone is expanded.

>TRBD2|-|TRBV9|TRBJ2-1
CASSARIAGGQNEQFF
TGTGCCAGCAGCGCAAGGATAGCGGGAGGCCAGAATGAGCAGTTCTTC
>TRBD2|-|TRBV5-6|TRBJ2-1
CASSSHFWGEGYNEQFF
TGTGCCAGCAGCTCGCACTTTTGGGGGGAGGGATACAATGAGCAGTTCTTC
>TRBD2|-|TRBV7-8|TRBJ2-7
CASSLGGRTEYEQYF
TGTGCCAGCAGCTTAGGCGGGAGAACAGAGTACGAGCAGTACTTC
>-|-|TRBV27|TRBJ2-3
CASSFGLRSTDTQYF
TGTGCCAGCAGTTTTGGACTACGATCCACAGATACGCAGTATTTT
>-|-|TRBV7-9|TRBJ2-7
CASSLPGGYEQYF
TGTGCCAGCAGCTTACCCGGAGGATACGAGCAGTACTTC
>TRBD2|once|TRBV19|TRBJ2-3
CASSSGLAGTDTQYF
TGTGCCAGTAGTTCGGGACTAGCGGGAACAGATACGCAGTATTTT
>TRBD1|few|TRBV10-3|TRBJ2-2
CAMTGQLTGELFF
TGTGCCATGACGGGACAGCTCACCGGGGAGCTGTTTTTT
>TRBD2|-|TRBV19|TRBJ2-1
CASSIPPGDPRGRHYNEQFF
TGTGCCAGTAGTATTCCCCCAGGGGATCCCCGCGGGAGGCACTACAATGAGCAGTTCTTC
>TRBD1|few|TRBV11-1|TRBJ1-1
CASSSPQGLYGTEAFF
TGTGCCAGCAGCTCCCCACAGGGGCTCTATGGGACTGAAGCTTTCTTT
>-|once|TRBV4-2|TRBJ2-3
CASSQDQYHRSTDTQYF
TGTGCCAGCAGCCAAGATCAATACCACCGGAGCACAGATACGCAGTATTTT
>-|once|TRBV5-6|TRBJ1-5
CASSFRGIQPQHF
TGTGCCAGCAGCTTTCGGGGAATTCAGCCCCAGCATTTT
>-|-|TRBV7-9|TRBJ2-3
CASSLGVGASGTQYF
TGTGCCAGCAGCTTAGGGGTTGGCGCTTCGGGTACGCAGTATTTT
>TRBD2|-|TRBV30|TRBJ2-1
CAWSVTSGNEQFF
TGTGCCTGGAGTGTGACTAGCGGCAATGAGCAGTTCTTC
>-|-|TRBV4-1|TRBJ2-1
CASSQEGQTYNEQFF
TGCGCCAGCAGCCAAGAAGGACAGACCTACAATGAGCAGTTCTTC
>TRBD1|once|TRBV4-3|TRBJ1-1
CASSENPGGRNTEAFF
TGCGCCAGCAGCGAAAACCCAGGGGGCAGGAACACTGAAGCTTTCTTT
>-|-|TRBV4-3|TRBJ2-3
CASSQTFSDTQYF
TGCGCCAGCAGCCAAACTTTCTCAGATACGCAGTATTTT
>TRBD2|-|TRBV9|TRBJ2-7
CASSASGPTYEQYF
TGTGCCAGCAGCGCTAGCGGTCCGACCTACGAGCAGTACTTC
>TRBD1|-|TRBV7-9|TRBJ1-2
CASSSSGQGAGDGYTF
TGTGCCAGCAGTTCAAGTGGGCAGGGGGCAGGGGATGGCTACACCTTC
>TRBD2|-|TRBV2|TRBJ2-7
CASSDREGLYEQYF
TGTGCCAGCAGTGACCGGGAGGGCCTCTACGAGCAGTACTTC
>TRBD1|-|TRBV27|TRBJ2-7
CASSPGTGGSNEQYF
TGTGCCAGCAGCCCGGGGACAGGGGGCAGCAACGAGCAGTACTTC
>TRBD1|-|TRBV7-9|TRBJ2-1
CAINSGQGYNEQFF
TGTGCCATCAATTCTGGACAGGGTTACAATGAGCAGTTCTTC
>TRBD1|-|TRBV28|TRBJ2-3
CASSPSGQGDYTDTQYF
TGTGCCAGCAGTCCATCGGGACAGGGGGATTACACAGATACGCAGTATTTT
>-|-|TRBV28|TRBJ2-5
CASTPLASWETQYF
TGTGCCAGCACCCCACTAGCATCCTGGGAGACCCAGTACTTC
>-|-|TRBV6-1|TRBJ1-1
CASSPIGGHDTEAFF
TGTGCCAGCAGCCCAATAGGAGGGCACGACACTGAAGCTTTCTTT
>-|few|TRBV12-5|TRBJ2-5
CASGLPTIPTRWETQYF
TGTGCTAGTGGTTTGCCCACGATCCCCACTAGGTGGGAGACCCAGTACTTC
>-|-|TRBV14|TRBJ2-5
CASSQGRTQYF
TGTGCCAGCAGCCAAGGTCGGACCCAGTACTTC
>TRBD1|-|TRBV7-9|TRBJ2-1
CASSSGQGSYNEQFF
TGTGCCAGCAGCTCCGGACAGGGGTCTTACAATGAGCAGTTCTTC
>TRBD2|-|TRBV30|TRBJ2-7
CAWSRGTSGYEQYF
TGTGCCTGGAGTCGCGGGACTAGCGGCTACGAGCAGTACTTC
>TRBD2|-|TRBV30|TRBJ2-1
CAWSVEAGGYNEQFF
TGTGCCTGGAGTGTAGAAGCGGGAGGGTACAATGAGCAGTTCTTC
>TRBD2|-|TRBV2|TRBJ2-3
CASSEGGRYTDTQYF
TGTGCCAGCAGTGAAGGCGGGAGGTACACAGATACGCAGTATTTT
>TRBD2|-|TRBV19|TRBJ2-2
CATTELAGVGGELFF
TGTGCCACCACGGAACTAGCGGGAGTAGGGGGGGAGCTGTTTTTT
>TRBD1|-|TRBV27|TRBJ1-2
CASSFPSDRVNYGYTF
TGTGCCAGCAGTTTCCCATCGGACAGGGTAAACTATGGCTACACCTTC
>-|few|TRBV7-9|TRBJ2-7
CASSLISTGAYEQYF
TGTGCCAGCAGCCTAATCTCGACGGGGGCCTACGAGCAGTACTTC
>TRBD2|-|TRBV11-2|TRBJ2-5
CASSFDGLAGQETQYF
TGTGCCAGCAGCTTTGACGGGCTAGCGGGACAAGAGACCCAGTACTTC
>-|-|TRBV16|TRBJ2-5
CASSQTSMETQYF
TGTGCCAGCAGCCAAACTAGCATGGAGACCCAGTACTTC
>TRBD1|-|TRBV28|TRBJ1-1
CASSCCPQGARTEAFF
TGTGCCAGCAGCTGCTGCCCTCAGGGGGCGCGGACTGAAGCTTTCTTT
>-|few|TRBV7-9|TRBJ1-1
CASSFLEGDTEAFF
TGTGCCAGCAGCTTTCTAGAAGGGGACACTGAAGCTTTCTTT
>-|-|TRBV6-1|TRBJ2-7
CASSEDSTGNRSF
TGTGCCAGCAGTGAAGACTCGACGGGAAACCGCTCCTTC
>TRBD2|-|TRBV13|TRBJ2-7
CASEASGDEQYF
TGTGCCAGCGAAGCTAGCGGGGACGAGCAGTACTTC
>-|-|TRBV6-4|TRBJ2-2
CASSESGDYTGELFF
TGTGCCAGCAGTGAATCGGGGGACTACACCGGGGAGCTGTTTTTT
>-|-|TRBV4-3|TRBJ2-7
CASSQVVRDSSYEQYF
TGCGCCAGCAGCCAAGTGGTCCGAGATTCTTCCTACGAGCAGTACTTC
>-|-|TRBV5-1|TRBJ1-2
CASSLYPSRYGYTF
TGCGCCAGCAGCTTGTACCCGAGTCGCTATGGCTACACCTTC
>-|-|TRBV27|TRBJ1-5
CASSLQGDQPQHF
TGTGCCAGCAGTTTACAAGGAGATCAGCCCCAGCATTTT
>TRBD2|-|TRBV7-9|TRBJ2-5
CASSLAGGEEETQYF
TGTGCCAGCAGCTTAGCTGGGGGGGAGGAAGAGACCCAGTACTTC
>TRBD1|few|TRBV2|TRBJ1-1
CASSETAGGRDTEAFF
TGTGCCAGCAGTGAAACGGCAGGGGGACGGGACACTGAAGCTTTCTTT
>TRBD2|once|TRBV7-3|TRBJ2-1
CASSLIVSGSSGEQFF
TGTGCCAGCAGCCTGATCGTGAGCGGGAGTAGCGGTGAGCAGTTCTTC
>TRBD1|-|TRBV5-1|TRBJ1-3
CASSPTGQGNTIYF
TGCGCCAGCAGCCCGACAGGGCAAGGAAACACCATATATTTT
>-|-|TRBV4-1|TRBJ2-1
CASSPGGPYNEQFF
TGCGCCAGCAGCCCCGGGGGGCCCTACAATGAGCAGTTCTTC